This T cell receptor (beta chain) was identified during a study of control samples from healthy donors and cancer patients. Germline CDR1 and CDR2: ENHRY and SYGVKD. The ends lost 4 bases at V and 2 bases at J; junction bases unmatched: 6. The CDR3 runs 16 residues. Profiled with immunoSEQ multiplex PCR; TCRdb holds only in-frame clones, not every one. The sample includes 5,500 to 8,500 clones, around 75% of them seen just once. This sequence joins TRBV10-3 and TRBJ2-1; 9 nucleotides line up with TRBD1. The TCR was taken from a male donor with melanoma. The sequencing sample was made of formalin-fixed, paraffin-embedded tissue. The CDR3 DNA follows: TGTGCCATCAGTGGATTGGGACAGGGCCCCTACAATGAGCAGTTCTTC. Residues: CAISGLGQGPYNEQFF.